These 10 T cell receptor beta chains were all obtained from the same sample, sequenced in a study of blood T cells in healthy people across ages. The authors ran a second PCR of about 6 to 11 cycles using a sample-barcoded 5' primer and a J-beta primer mix. TCRdb called the 5' RACE reads again in MiXCR, with one record for every CDR3 protein. The table includes about 930,000 distinct CDR3 sequences, about 29% detected once. Separately, the same data were catalogued under a study of T cells of mothers and their children.

The sequenced sample consisted of blood. These receptors were collected from a woman aged 40-49 years in good health.

This clonotype was detected a few times. This rearrangement joins TRBV3-1 to TRBJ2-4; D gene uncertain. Germline V gives CDR1 LGHDT, CDR2 YNNKEL (reference sequence). V was clipped by 5 bases and J by 13 bases, with 24 bases between them. This CDR3 has 15 residues. The CDR3 DNA sequence: TGTGCCAGCAGCTACGACAATGCCGGATACAATGAGCAGTACTTC. Residues: CASSYDNAGYNEQYF.

V is TRBV7-2 and J is TRBJ2-1, with 10 bases identical to TRBD2. CDR1 SGHTA and CDR2 FQGNSA come from the germline V gene. J gave up 4 bases and V 2 bases, and 17 bases lay outside the gene matches. The CDR3 loop spans 20 amino acids. DNA of the CDR3: TGTGCCAGCAGCTTATTTCCGCCTAGCGGGGGCCCTATACTATACAATGAGCAGTTCTTC. Amino acid sequence: CASSLFPPSGGPILYNEQFF.

This clonotype was seen ten or more times. The gene calls are TRBV7-9 and TRBJ2-5; 9 bases agree with TRBD2. Germline trimming cut 3 bases from V and 5 bases from J; bases unmatched to any gene: 4. The CDR3 is made up of 14 amino acids. Germline V CDR1 and CDR2: SEHNR, FQNEAQ (reference sequence). CDR3 bases: TGTGCCAGCAGCTTCGGGACTAGCAGGGAGACCCAGTACTTC. Translating gives CASSFGTSRETQYF.

In this sample, this clonotype turned up a few times. The CDR3 spells CATSGMTPAQHF. The CDR3 DNA sequence: TGTGCCACCAGCGGTATGACTCCGGCCCAGCATTTT. The J gene is TRBJ1-5, the V gene TRBV15; the D is unclear. This CDR3 spans 12 amino acids. Trimming removed 5 bases from V and 11 bases from J, with 13 bases in between. Germline CDR1 is LNHNV and CDR2 is YYDKDF (reference sequence). Full variable domain (outside the CDR3, taken from reference TRBV15 and TRBJ1-5): DAMVIQNPRYQVTQFGKPVTLSCSQTLNHNVMYWYQQKSSQAPKLLFHYYDKDFNNEADTPDNFQSRRPNTSFCFLDIRSPGLGDTAMYLCATSGMTPAQHFGDGTRLSIL.

Concerning this clonotype: This may be a read error: a much more frequent sequence differs by one nucleotide. The chain uses TRBV7-6 and TRBJ2-7; TRBD1 might be the D (6 bases). The V gene's germline CDR1 is SGHVS and CDR2 FNYEAQ. This CDR3 has 13 amino acids. V was pared by 1 base and J by 9 bases, with 13 bases between. The DNA of the CDR3 is TGTGCCAGCAGCTTAGTATCAGGGGTCGGGCAGTACTTC. Amino acid sequence: CASSLVSGVGQYF.

This clonotype was recorded at least ten times. J is TRBJ2-1 and V is TRBV7-2; 11 nucleotides match TRBD2. Looked up from germline, CDR1 is SGHTA and CDR2 is FQGNSA. CDR3 length: 16 residues. J gave up 2 bases and V 5 bases, and 5 bases lay outside the gene matches. CDR3 DNA sequence: TGTGCCAGCAGCGCCTTTAGCGGGGGGGCCTACAATGAGCAGTTCTTC. Amino acid sequence: CASSAFSGGAYNEQFF.

Of note for this clonotype: This sequence may be a read error, since a much larger clone differs from it by one base. The DNA for the CDR3 is TGTGCCAGCAGTTTCCATGAGCAGTTCTTC. Its protein is CASSFHEQFF. This chain joins TRBV28 and TRBJ2-1; D remains unclear. The ends were cut back, 3 bases at V and 8 bases at J, with 2 bases in the middle. The CDR3 consists of 10 residues. In germline, CDR1 is MDHEN, CDR2 SYDVKM.

The rearrangement links TRBV28 to TRBJ2-4; unclear D gene. This CDR3 contains 14 residues. Germline CDR1 MDHEN, CDR2 SYDVKM. Between the trimmed V and J ends, which lost 5 bases and 10 bases, there was a span of 18 bases. Here the CDR3 reads CASSGLPGKDIQYF. The DNA for the CDR3 is TGTGCCAGCAGTGGGCTTCCGGGCAAAGATATTCAGTACTTC.

The V gene is TRBV7-3, the J gene TRBJ2-7; 9 bases map to TRBD2. From germline, CDR1 is SGHTA and CDR2 FQGTGA. J lost 7 bases, V lost 5 bases, and 15 bases had no gene match. The CDR3 contains 16 residues. The CDR3 is CASSMRGGIITNEQYF. The CDR3 DNA reads TGTGCCAGCAGCATGCGGGGGGGCATAATAACCAATGAGCAGTACTTC.

This clonotype was observed many times. The CDR3 loop reads CASSPTAGGDTQYF. CDR3 nucleotide sequence: TGTGCCAGCAGCCCTACTGCGGGCGGCGATACGCAGTATTTT. V and J are TRBV3-1 and TRBJ2-3, with a possible D match to TRBD2 (5 bases). Trimming took 4 bases from V and 6 from J, leaving 14 bases between them. The germline gives CDR1 LGHDT, CDR2 YNNKEL (reference sequence). The CDR3 extends over 14 amino acids.